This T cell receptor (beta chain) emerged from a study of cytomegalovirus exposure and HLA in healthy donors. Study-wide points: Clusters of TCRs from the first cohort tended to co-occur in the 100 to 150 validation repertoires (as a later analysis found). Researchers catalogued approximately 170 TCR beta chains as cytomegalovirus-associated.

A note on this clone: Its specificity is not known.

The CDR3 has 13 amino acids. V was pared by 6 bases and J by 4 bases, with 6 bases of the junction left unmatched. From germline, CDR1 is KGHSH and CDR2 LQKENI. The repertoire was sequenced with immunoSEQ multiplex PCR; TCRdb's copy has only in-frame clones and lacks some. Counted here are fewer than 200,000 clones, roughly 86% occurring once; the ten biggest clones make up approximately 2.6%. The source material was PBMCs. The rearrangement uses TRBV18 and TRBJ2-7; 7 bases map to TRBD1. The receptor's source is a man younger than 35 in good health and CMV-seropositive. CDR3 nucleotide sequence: TGTGCCAGCTCCCGACAGGGAACGTACGAGCAGTACTTC. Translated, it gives CASSRQGTYEQYF. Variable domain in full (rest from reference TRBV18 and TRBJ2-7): NAGVMQNPRHLVRRRGQEARLRCSPMKGHSHVYWYRQLPEEGLKFMVYLQKENIIDESGMPKERFSAEFPKEGPSILRIQQVVRGDSAAYFCASSRQGTYEQYFGPGTRLTVT.